This T cell receptor (beta chain) was recorded in a study of CD8+CD57+ T cells in acquired aplastic anemia. Study overall: The sorted CD4+ and CD8+ cells yielded an average approximately 3.2 ug of DNA.

The germline V gene encodes CDR1 SNHLY and CDR2 FYNNEI. The CDR3 consists of 13 residues. The ends were cut back, 3 bases at V and 1 base at J, with 6 bases in the middle. According to the study, genomic DNA was the template for TCR beta VDJ and CDR3 profiling. One entry per CDR3 protein, called by TCRdb with MiXCR from the reads. Here the sample spans around 190,000 distinct CDR3 sequences, around 50% being singletons. CD8+CD57+ cell expansion, shown by flow cytometry, had occurred in the patients selected for sequencing. The TCR originated in a human donor with aplastic anemia. The rearrangement links TRBV2 to TRBJ1-2; D is uncertain. The sample taken for sequencing was sorted CD4+, CD8+, or CD8+CD57+ T cells (not recorded which) from PBMCs. The CDR3, as DNA: TGTGCCAGCAGTGACGCGGGTAACTATGGCTACACCTTC. Translation: CASSDAGNYGYTF.